The 27 T cell receptor beta chains reported below all come from one sample, sequenced in a study of T cells in Graves' hyperthyroidism and ophthalmopathy. Regions amplified from RNA transcripts were the TCR beta CDR3 regions. In the first-round RT-PCR of the TCR CDR3, the HTBI primer set was used. A single record per CDR3 protein comes from TCRdb applying MiXCR to the multiplex PCR reads. The sample has a few hundred thousand distinct CDR3 sequences, 46% seen once. Sequenced material: peripheral blood or thyroid tissue (not recorded which). Receptor source: a young woman with Graves' hyperthyroidism.

This clonotype was recorded once. The chain has TRBV25-1 and TRBJ1-1; D not certain. CDR3 length: 14 residues. Germline V gene sequence: CDR1 MGHDK, CDR2 SYGVNS. Between the trimmed V and J ends, which lost 8 bases and 4 bases, there was a span of 17 bases. This CDR3 reads CASSPRAPGTEAFF. The CDR3 DNA follows: TGTGCCAGCTCACCACGGGCCCCAGGCACTGAAGCTTTCTTT.

The V gene is TRBV7-9, the J gene TRBJ1-1, with unresolved D. The CDR3 runs 13 residues. The V gene's germline CDR1 is SEHNR and CDR2 FQNEAQ (reference sequence). Trimming pared 4 bases from V and 7 bases from J, leaving 13 bases between. The CDR3 loop reads CASSSLYSDEAFF. As DNA, the CDR3 is TGTGCCAGCAGCTCACTTTACAGCGATGAAGCTTTCTTT.

This clonotype was seen repeatedly, ten times or more. The V and J genes are TRBV10-3 and TRBJ2-5; 12 positions match TRBD2. With 2 bases clipped from V and 3 bases from J, the junction kept 1 base outside the gene matches. The germline V gene encodes CDR1 ENHRY and CDR2 SYGVKD. The CDR3 loop spans 15 amino acids. The CDR3 DNA reads TGTGCCATCAGTGAGGCTAGCGGGAGGGAAGAGACCCAGTACTTC. Translated, it gives CAISEASGREETQYF.

This clonotype was seen only a few times. The rearrangement links TRBV7-8 to TRBJ1-1; TRBD1 aligns across 7 bases. Germline CDR1 and CDR2: SGHVS and FQNEAQ. The CDR3 sequence is 14 residues long. V gave up 6 bases and J gave up 4 bases; unmatched junction bases: 8. This CDR3 reads CASSDTGDITEAFF. The DNA of the CDR3 is TGTGCCAGCAGTGACACAGGGGATATCACTGAAGCTTTCTTT.

This clonotype was counted at least ten times. The chain combines TRBV10-3 with TRBJ2-7; D remains ambiguous. The CDR3 consists of 15 residues. Looked up from germline, CDR1 is ENHRY and CDR2 is SYGVKD. The V gene lost 3 bases and the J gene lost 3 bases, with 15 bases spanning the gap. Written as DNA, the CDR3 is TGTGCCATCAGTGACCCTCTTGCCCTGAACTACGAGCAGTACTTC. Its protein product is CAISDPLALNYEQYF.

V is TRBV2 and J is TRBJ1-1; TRBD1 might be the D (6 bases). The CDR3 consists of 16 residues. Per germline, CDR1 SNHLY and CDR2 FYNNEI. V lost 1 base, J lost 1 base, and 13 bases lay in between. The CDR3 loop reads CASSEDDRPTNTEAFF. CDR3 in DNA: TGTGCCAGCAGTGAAGATGACAGGCCTACGAACACTGAAGCTTTCTTT.

V is TRBV12-3 or TRBV12-4 and J is TRBJ1-2, with 11 bases fitting TRBD1. This CDR3 has 16 amino acids. V dropped 1 base and J dropped 6; count of bases not matched to a gene: 7. The CDR3 nucleotides read TGTGCCAGCAGTTTAGAGTCCCGGGACAGGGGGAATGGCTACACCTTC. It codes for CASSLESRDRGNGYTF.

The genes are TRBV25-1 and TRBJ1-2; D might be TRBD1 (5 bases). CDR3 length equals 16 residues. The ends were cut back, 9 bases at V and 0 bases at J, with 20 bases in the middle. From germline, CDR1 is MGHDK and CDR2 SYGVNS. The CDR3 DNA reads TGTGCCAGTAGAGCCCAGGGCGGGGAAGCTAACTATGGCTACACCTTC. Amino acids: CASRAQGGEANYGYTF.

V usage is TRBV2 and J usage is TRBJ1-5; D not certain. CDR1 and CDR2 from the germline V gene are SNHLY and FYNNEI. Trimming left V 3 bases short and J 4 bases short, with 10 bases between. The CDR3 consists of 14 residues. The CDR3 region has the DNA TGTGCCAGCAGTGACGAGGGTCGGAATCAGCCCCAGCATTTT. Its translation is CASSDEGRNQPQHF.

Note on this clonotype: Mismatch with germline at one junction end may stem from a read error. V gene TRBV20-1 combines with J gene TRBJ1-2, with 8 bases matching TRBD1. Germline assignment: CDR1 DFQATT and CDR2 SNEGSKA (reference sequence). The CDR3 loop spans 16 amino acids. The CDR3 loop is CSARLGQGRTNYGHTF. CDR3 nucleotide sequence: TGCAGTGCTAGGCTAGGACAGGGCCGCACTAACTATGGCCACACCTTC.

The CDR3 DNA reads as TGTGCCAGCAGCGTAGGCTCGAGACAGGGGCGCACTGAAGCTTTCTTT. This encodes CASSVGSRQGRTEAFF. The rearrangement uses TRBV9 and TRBJ1-1, with 8 bases that match TRBD1. V dropped 0 bases and J dropped 4; count of bases not matched to a gene: 8. This CDR3 comprises 16 residues. In germline, CDR1 is SGDLS, CDR2 YYNGEE.

This chain uses TRBV15 with TRBJ1-3, with no clear D. Germline V lookup: CDR1 LNHNV, CDR2 YYDKDF (reference sequence). V was shortened by 2 bases and J by 4 bases, with 15 bases between the two germline ends. This CDR3 is built from 16 residues. CDR3 residues: CATSRSRPPGGNTIYF. Written as DNA, the CDR3 is TGTGCCACCAGCAGATCCAGGCCCCCTGGGGGAAACACCATATATTTT.

In its sample, this clonotype was seen once. The J gene is TRBJ2-5, the V gene TRBV7-2; no reliable D call. The CDR3 loop spans 14 amino acids. Trimming took off 4 bases at V and 5 bases at J, with 14 bases between the two ends. The germline V gene has CDR1 SGHTA and CDR2 FQGNSA. Here the CDR3 DNA reads TGTGCCAGCAGCTCGAGGCCTCTTGGGGAGACCCAGTACTTC. The encoded protein is CASSSRPLGETQYF.

The genes are TRBV18 and TRBJ1-2, with TRBD1 matching over 8 bases. Germline CDR1 reads KGHSH; CDR2 reads LQKENI. There are 16 residues in the CDR3. V shed 4 bases and J 4 bases; nucleotides not matched to a gene: 11. CDR3 coding DNA: TGTGCCAGCTCACTCCTCGGACAGGGCGGCGGCTATGGCTACACCTTC. It specifies CASSLLGQGGGYGYTF.

This clonotype was counted a few times. The junction and the germline gene differ at one end; a read error may be behind it. CDR3 sequence (DNA): TGCGCCAGCAGCCACGTCGGGGGGGAACTGTTTTTT. This sequence encodes CASSHVGGELFF. This chain joins TRBV12-3 or TRBV12-4 and TRBJ1-4, with D maybe TRBD1 (5 bases). The CDR3 length is 12 residues.

The genes are TRBV29-1 and TRBJ1-1; possibly TRBD1 for D (5 bases). The CDR3 is made up of 15 amino acids. Trimming stripped 5 bases from V and 2 bases from J, with 18 bases between. CDR1 is SQVTM and CDR2 is ANQGSEA in the germline V gene. The CDR3 bases are TGCAGCGTTCCTCGAAGAACAGGTGGAAACACTGAAGCTTTCTTT. Residues: CSVPRRTGGNTEAFF.

This chain connects TRBV29-1 to TRBJ2-7; 7 bases align to TRBD2. Trimming cost V 6 bases and J 7 bases; bases outside gene matches: 12. Per the germline V gene, CDR1 is SQVTM and CDR2 is ANQGSEA. There are 13 residues in the CDR3. The CDR3 here is CSVDMGGVNEQYF. The CDR3 nucleotides are TGCAGCGTCGACATGGGAGGGGTCAATGAGCAGTACTTC.

This chain uses TRBV7-8 with TRBJ1-1, with 9 bases that match TRBD1. In germline, CDR1 is SGHVS, CDR2 FQNEAQ. Losses at the gene ends were 2 bases for V and 1 base for J; bases not matched to a gene: 2. The CDR3 sequence is 15 residues long. In nucleotides, the CDR3 is TGTGCCAGCAGCTTATCGACAGGGGGGAACACTGAAGCTTTCTTT. Translated: CASSLSTGGNTEAFF.

J is TRBJ1-3 and V is TRBV24-1; TRBD1 aligns across 7 bases. Germline loops: CDR1 KGHDR, CDR2 SFDVKD. The CDR3 contains 15 residues. J gave up 5 bases and V 3 bases, and 6 bases lay outside the gene matches. Here the CDR3 DNA reads TGTGCCACCAGTGATGCGGGACAGCCAAGAAACACCATATATTTT. The encoded protein is CATSDAGQPRNTIYF.

The gene calls are TRBV29-1 and TRBJ1-6; D unresolved. Germline V gene lookup returns CDR1 SQVTM and CDR2 ANQGSEA. V gave up 8 bases and J gave up 9 bases, with 14 bases separating them. This CDR3 spans 12 amino acids. The CDR3 DNA reads as TGCAGCTCGTCGTCCCAAGGTTCACCCCTCCACTTT. Translated: CSSSSQGSPLHF.

This clonotype has at least ten counts. The chain carries TRBV29-1 and TRBJ1-5; 9 bases line up with TRBD1. V trimming: 6 bases; J trimming: 4 bases; junction bases outside the gene matches: 7. Germline CDR1 is SQVTM and CDR2 is ANQGSEA. The CDR3 extends over 14 amino acids. The CDR3 reads CSVQYGTGNQPQHF. The CDR3 nucleotides are TGCAGCGTCCAGTACGGGACAGGGAATCAGCCCCAGCATTTT.

This clonotype has at least ten counts. Here the CDR3 reads CASRLLAGGEQYF. In DNA form, the CDR3 reads TGTGCCAGCAGGTTGCTAGCGGGGGGCGAGCAGTACTTC. The chain carries TRBV7-8 and TRBJ2-7; 11 positions match TRBD2. V was pared by 6 bases and J by 6 bases, with 4 bases of the junction left unmatched. This CDR3 contains 13 residues. Per the germline V gene, CDR1 is SGHVS and CDR2 is FQNEAQ.

V usage is TRBV25-1 and J usage is TRBJ1-2, with D unclear. Trimming shortened V by 2 bases and J by 5 bases, and 3 bases separated the two germline ends. Germline V gives CDR1 MGHDK, CDR2 SYGVNS. The CDR3 length is 11 residues. CDR3 in amino acids: CASSELYGYTF. In DNA form, the CDR3 reads TGTGCCAGCAGTGAACTATATGGCTACACCTTC.

This clonotype was detected only once. The chain uses TRBV7-3 and TRBJ1-1, with a tentative D call TRBD1 (6 bases). CDR1 SGHTA and CDR2 FQGTGA come from the germline V gene. The CDR3 has 13 amino acids. With 11 bases removed from V and 0 bases from J, the gap between germline ends came to 13 bases. The chain's CDR3 is CAVQGPMNTEAFF. CDR3 DNA: TGTGCCGTACAGGGACCCATGAACACTGAAGCTTTCTTT.

This sequence joins TRBV4-2 and TRBJ1-5; TRBD1 aligns across 10 bases. CDR1 is LGHNA and CDR2 is YNFKEQ in the germline V gene. The trim removed 0 bases at V and 0 bases at J, leaving 5 bases unmatched. The CDR3 runs 18 residues. The CDR3 DNA reads as TGTGCCAGCAGCCAAGATGAGACAGGGGGCCGTAGCAATCAGCCCCAGCATTTT. This encodes CASSQDETGGRSNQPQHF.

The chain joins TRBV10-3 to TRBJ1-6; D not certain. The V gene lost 3 bases and the J gene lost 7 bases, with 16 bases spanning the gap. This CDR3 contains 16 residues. CDR1 and CDR2 from the germline V gene are ENHRY and SYGVKD. The CDR3 spells CAISEGRAISNSPLHF. The CDR3 nucleotides are TGTGCCATCAGTGAAGGGAGGGCGATAAGCAATTCACCCCTCCACTTT.

The chain couples TRBV4-3 to TRBJ1-6; D unresolved. The germline gives CDR1 LGHNA, CDR2 YSLEER. V was clipped by 1 base and J by 14 bases, with 15 bases between them. The CDR3 is made up of 14 amino acids. Here the CDR3 reads CASSQALGRGALHF. The CDR3, as DNA: TGCGCCAGCAGCCAAGCGTTGGGCCGTGGGGCCCTCCACTTT.